The 32 T cell receptor beta chains reported below all come from one sample, sequenced in a study of shared clonotypes between healthy human individuals. Method: immunoSEQ multiplex PCR; TCRdb's copy keeps in-frame clones and lacks some. The sample holds around 750,000 clones; approximately 74% are singletons and the top ten take about 1.8%. The sequenced sample consisted of memory CD4+ T cells sorted from blood. The subset was: CD45RA-negative fraction. The receptors derive from a woman in her 30s in good health.

The chain has TRBV7-3 and TRBJ2-1, with 11 bases that match TRBD2. The CDR3 consists of 15 residues. In germline, CDR1 is SGHTA, CDR2 FQGTGA. Trimming removed 4 bases from V and 7 bases from J; junction bases left unmatched: 6. The CDR3 is CASSWGLADRNEQFF. In nucleotides, the CDR3 is TGTGCCAGCAGCTGGGGACTAGCGGATAGGAATGAGCAGTTCTTC.

The rearrangement uses TRBV28 and TRBJ1-2, with TRBD1 as a possible D gene (5 bases). The CDR3 extends over 14 amino acids. Trimming pared 6 bases from V and 5 bases from J, leaving 16 bases between. Germline V gene sequence: CDR1 MDHEN, CDR2 SYDVKM. DNA of the CDR3: TGTGCCAGCAGCCCCGGGGGGGTAACATATGGCTACACCTTC. It encodes CASSPGGVTYGYTF.

This clone was counted ten times or more. CDR3 region: CASSQDWGNQPQHF. CDR3 nucleotide sequence: TGCGCCAGCAGCCAAGATTGGGGGAATCAGCCCCAGCATTTT. The chain carries TRBV4-1 and TRBJ1-5; D perhaps matches TRBD1 (5 bases). The V end was cut by 0 bases, the J end by 4 bases, with 7 bases between. Germline CDR1 and CDR2: MGHRA and YSYEKL. This CDR3 contains 14 residues.

The chain carries TRBV28 and TRBJ2-3; 15 bases match TRBD2. The CDR3 sequence is 15 residues long. The trim removed 4 bases at V and 10 bases at J, leaving 6 bases unmatched. The V gene's germline CDR1 is MDHEN and CDR2 SYDVKM. CDR3 loop: CASSSSGLAGGAQYF. The CDR3 DNA sequence: TGTGCCAGCAGTTCATCGGGACTAGCGGGAGGAGCGCAGTATTTT.

This chain links TRBV28 with TRBJ1-4; tentative D call: TRBD1 (6 bases). Germline CDR1 is MDHEN and CDR2 is SYDVKM. V lost 3 bases and J 0 bases, leaving 8 bases between the germline ends. There are 15 residues in the CDR3. CDR3 DNA: TGTGCCAGCAGTTTTAGGGGGGCAACTAATGAAAAACTGTTTTTT. This translates into CASSFRGATNEKLFF.

The chain is built from TRBV9 and TRBJ1-1, with D possibly being TRBD1 (5 bases). Germline-derived CDR1 and CDR2 are SGDLS and YYNGEE. V gave up 3 bases and J gave up 5 bases, with 20 bases separating them. CDR3 length: 16 residues. The CDR3 region is CASSANPGRAKTEAFF. In DNA form, the CDR3 reads TGTGCCAGCAGCGCTAATCCGGGCAGGGCAAAGACTGAAGCTTTCTTT.

A few counts support this clone. J is TRBJ2-3 and V is TRBV15, with D perhaps assigned TRBD1 or TRBD2 (7 bases each). The CDR3 is 15 amino acids. V was cut by 9 bases and J by 4 bases, with 20 bases left in between. Germline CDR1 reads LNHNV; CDR2 reads YYDKDF (reference sequence). The DNA of the CDR3 is TGTGCCACGGGAGGGGGCGGGAGAGTCCCAGATACGCAGTATTTT. It is translated as CATGGGGRVPDTQYF.

In its sample, this clone was seen many times. The chain links TRBV6-1 to TRBJ2-3; perhaps TRBD2 as D (6 bases). CDR3 length: 15 residues. Trimming took 6 bases from V and 0 from J, leaving 13 bases between them. Germline CDR1 MNHNS, CDR2 SASEGT. DNA of the CDR3: TGTGCCAGCAGAACAAAGCGGGCGAGCACAGATACGCAGTATTTT. Residues: CASRTKRASTDTQYF.

The V call is TRBV18, the J call TRBJ2-7; the match to TRBD2 covers 7 bases. Looked up from germline, CDR1 is KGHSH and CDR2 is LQKENI. The CDR3 has 15 residues. J lost 3 bases, V lost 4 bases, and 9 bases had no gene match. For the CDR3, the DNA is TGTGCCAGCTCACACTCGGGTTCTAGCGGCTACGAGCAGTACTTC. Amino acids: CASSHSGSSGYEQYF.

V is TRBV11-2 and J is TRBJ2-1, with TRBD2 matching over 11 bases. V dropped 2 bases and J dropped 4; count of bases not matched to a gene: 4. The CDR3 has 16 amino acids. Germline CDR1 and CDR2: SGHAT and FQNNGV. Here the CDR3 DNA reads TGTGCCAGCAGCTTAACGGGACTAGCGGTGTACAATGAGCAGTTCTTC. Its translation is CASSLTGLAVYNEQFF.

This clone was detected ten times or more. The V and J genes are TRBV6-4 and TRBJ2-3; TRBD1 aligns across 8 bases. This CDR3 comprises 16 residues. Trimming removed 5 bases from V and 0 bases from J; junction bases left unmatched: 7. Germline lookup yields CDR1 MRHNA and CDR2 SNTAGT. The CDR3 region has the DNA TGTGCCAGCAGTAGACAGGGGTTGTCGAGCACAGATACGCAGTATTTT. It yields the protein CASSRQGLSSTDTQYF.

This chain connects TRBV11-3 to TRBJ2-1, with D uncertain. The CDR3 totals 15 residues. The V gene lost 0 bases and the J gene lost 0 bases, with 6 bases spanning the gap. The V gene's germline CDR1 is SGHNT and CDR2 YENEEA. The CDR3 here is CASSLDESSYNEQFF. The CDR3 nucleotides are TGTGCCAGCAGCTTAGATGAGAGCTCCTACAATGAGCAGTTCTTC. Based on the CDR3 plus reference TRBV11-3 and TRBJ2-1, the full variable domain is EAGVVQSPRYKIIEKKQPVAFWCNPISGHNTLYWYLQNLGQGPELLIRYENEEAVDDSQLPKDRFSAERLKGVDSTLKIQPAELGDSAVYLCASSLDESSYNEQFFGPGTRLTVL.

The chain links TRBV11-2 to TRBJ1-4; D is unresolved. CDR1 is SGHAT and CDR2 is FQNNGV in the germline V gene. The CDR3 contains 13 residues. V lost 0 bases, J lost 13 bases, and 12 bases lay in between. Written as DNA, the CDR3 is TGTGCCAGCAGCTTAGATCTCGGTCGGGCACTGTTTTTT. Translating it yields CASSLDLGRALFF.

V gene TRBV2 combines with J gene TRBJ2-7, with TRBD2 as a possible D gene (7 bases). CDR1 is SNHLY and CDR2 is FYNNEI in the germline V gene. The V and J ends lost 7 bases and 0 bases respectively, with 25 bases between them. The CDR3 spans 18 residues. CDR3 residues: CASTTGGPRGRLSYEQYF. In DNA form, the CDR3 reads TGTGCCAGCACCACCGGGGGGCCTCGCGGAAGACTCTCCTACGAGCAGTACTTC.

The chain employs TRBV19 and TRBJ1-5, with 8 bases that match TRBD1. Germline V lookup: CDR1 LNHDA, CDR2 SQIVND (reference sequence). The length of the CDR3 is 15 residues. J lost 4 bases, V lost 5 bases, and 7 bases had no gene match. The DNA of the CDR3 is TGTGCCAGTAGTGTAAGGGGACAGGAGAATCAGCCCCAGCATTTT. It encodes CASSVRGQENQPQHF.

This clone was seen once. This sequence joins TRBV9 and TRBJ1-2; a weak D match, TRBD1 (5 bases). The V end was cut by 0 bases, the J end by 7 bases, with 13 bases between. Germline values: CDR1 SGDLS, CDR2 YYNGEE. The CDR3 is made up of 14 amino acids. The CDR3: CASSVASGRLGYTF. CDR3 DNA sequence: TGTGCCAGCAGCGTAGCTTCAGGGAGGCTTGGCTACACCTTC.

This clone was seen a handful of times. The chain has TRBV28 and TRBJ2-7; the match to TRBD1 covers 7 bases. The CDR3 is 17 residues long. The V segment lost 9 bases and the J segment 2 bases; nucleotides outside the gene matches: 19. Germline CDR1 is MDHEN and CDR2 is SYDVKM. The chain's CDR3 is CASSANVGARGTYEQYF. CDR3 nucleotides: TGTGCCAGTTCTGCGAACGTCGGGGCCAGGGGGACCTACGAGCAGTACTTC.

V is TRBV7-2 and J is TRBJ2-3, with D possibly being TRBD1 or TRBD2 (6 bases each). Trimming removed 1 base from V and 3 bases from J, with 14 bases in between. The CDR3 has 16 residues. CDR1 is SGHTA and CDR2 is FQGNSA in the germline V gene. CDR3 sequence: CASSLGPRGATDTQYF. Here the CDR3 DNA reads TGTGCCAGCAGCTTAGGACCTAGGGGGGCGACAGATACGCAGTATTTT.

The DNA for the CDR3 is TGTGCCAGCAGGAGGCCAGCGGGAGGGGCAGTGCAGTTCTTC. This encodes CASRRPAGGAVQFF. V is TRBV27 and J is TRBJ2-1; 10 nucleotides match TRBD2. CDR3 length: 14 residues. Germline CDR1 reads MNHEY; CDR2 reads SMNVEV (reference sequence). J lost 12 bases, V lost 6 bases, and 11 bases had no gene match.

This rearrangement joins TRBV29-1 to TRBJ2-5; 8 positions match TRBD1. CDR1 SQVTM and CDR2 ANQGSEA come from the germline V gene. CDR3 length: 12 residues. Trimming at V came to 6 bases and at J to 5 bases, leaving 5 bases not matched to a gene. The CDR3 is CSVQGAGETQYF. CDR3 DNA: TGCAGCGTCCAGGGGGCAGGGGAGACCCAGTACTTC.

CDR3 residues: CASSDSSRGQSTEAFF. Here the CDR3 DNA reads TGCGCCAGCAGTGACTCAAGCAGGGGGCAGAGCACTGAAGCTTTCTTT. This chain joins TRBV10-1 and TRBJ1-1; 8 bases align to TRBD1. The V and J ends lost 3 bases and 4 bases, in that order; junction bases with no gene match: 10. The CDR3 is made up of 16 amino acids. Germline loops: CDR1 WNHNN, CDR2 SYGVQD (reference sequence).

V gene TRBV18 combines with J gene TRBJ1-2; 12 positions match TRBD1. The V gene's germline CDR1 is KGHSH and CDR2 LQKENI. The CDR3 loop spans 16 amino acids. After removal of 0 bases from V and 6 bases from J, the junction contained 5 bases not matched to a gene. CDR3 nucleotide sequence: TGTGCCAGCTCACCACCGGGACAGGGGGCGCAAGATGGCTACACCTTC. This gives the protein CASSPPGQGAQDGYTF.

The chain links TRBV5-1 to TRBJ2-3; D is ambiguous. Trimming removed 2 bases at V and 2 bases at J, with 9 bases between. The CDR3 loop spans 14 amino acids. Germline V CDR1 and CDR2: SGHRS, YFSETQ. The CDR3 sequence: CASSLLSNTDTQYF. DNA of the CDR3: TGCGCCAGCAGCTTATTATCGAACACAGATACGCAGTATTTT.

The gene calls are TRBV18 and TRBJ1-1; TRBD1 matches 7 bases. The CDR3 loop spans 16 amino acids. Germline-derived CDR1 and CDR2 are KGHSH and LQKENI. Trimming took 4 bases from V and 0 from J; bases not matched to a gene: 8. CDR3 amino acids: CASSQGQQQMNTEAFF. Here the CDR3 DNA reads TGTGCCAGCTCACAGGGACAGCAGCAGATGAACACTGAAGCTTTCTTT.

This chain connects TRBV28 to TRBJ1-4; D unclear. The CDR3 totals 13 residues. Germline assignment: CDR1 MDHEN and CDR2 SYDVKM. Trimming cost V 4 bases and J 5 bases, with 8 bases left between them. The CDR3: CASSSNSNEKLFF. CDR3 DNA: TGTGCCAGCAGTTCCAATTCAAATGAAAAACTGTTTTTT.

The V and J genes are TRBV2 and TRBJ2-5, with a tentative D call TRBD2 (5 bases). This CDR3 spans 13 amino acids. Trimming removed 6 bases from V and 2 bases from J, with 10 bases in between. Looked up from germline, CDR1 is SNHLY and CDR2 is FYNNEI. The chain's CDR3 is CASRADGQETQYF. CDR3 DNA: TGTGCCAGCAGAGCGGACGGGCAAGAGACCCAGTACTTC.

The chain couples TRBV5-1 to TRBJ2-5; D might be TRBD1 (5 bases). Trimming took off 3 bases at V and 5 bases at J, with 14 bases between the two ends. The CDR3 extends over 14 amino acids. CDR1 and CDR2 (germline): SGHRS, YFSETQ. The CDR3 reads CASSSRWGPETQYF. The CDR3 nucleotides are TGCGCCAGCAGCTCCCGTTGGGGCCCGGAGACCCAGTACTTC.

This chain connects TRBV28 to TRBJ1-1; possible D gene TRBD1, 5 bases. The CDR3 totals 14 residues. Germline CDR1 and CDR2: MDHEN and SYDVKM. The ends were cut back, 4 bases at V and 9 bases at J, with 18 bases in the middle. Written as DNA, the CDR3 is TGTGCCAGCAGTTCGACCGGGGCAGGTGGACAAGCTTTCTTT. This codes for CASSSTGAGGQAFF.

The chain has TRBV28 and TRBJ2-7, with D maybe TRBD1 (7 bases). The CDR3 totals 12 residues. The germline V gene encodes CDR1 MDHEN and CDR2 SYDVKM. The germline V and J ends were trimmed by 10 bases and 3 bases, with 13 bases remaining between them. This CDR3 is CATGDRIYEQYF. As DNA, the CDR3 is TGTGCCACGGGGGACAGAATCTACGAGCAGTACTTC. The variable domain in full, with the rest retrieved from reference TRBV28 and TRBJ2-7, is DVKVTQSSRYLVKRTGEKVFLECVQDMDHENMFWYRQDPGLGLRLIYFSYDVKMKEKGDIPEGYSVSREKKERFSLILESASTNQTSMYLCATGDRIYEQYFGPGTRLTVT.

This clone was seen ten or more times. This rearrangement joins TRBV11-3 to TRBJ1-1; possibly TRBD1 for D (5 bases). Germline CDR1 reads SGHNT; CDR2 reads YENEEA. The V end was cut by 5 bases, the J end by 3 bases, with 10 bases between. The CDR3 extends over 13 amino acids. The CDR3 is CASSLGTDTEAFF. CDR3 DNA sequence: TGTGCCAGCAGCCTCGGGACCGACACTGAAGCTTTCTTT.

The rearrangement links TRBV28 to TRBJ2-3; no reliable D call. The CDR3 is made up of 14 amino acids. The germline V gene has CDR1 MDHEN and CDR2 SYDVKM. The V end lost 3 bases, the J end lost 2 bases, and 9 bases lay between the germline ends. Here the CDR3 reads CASSLSPNTDTQYF. In nucleotides, the CDR3 is TGTGCCAGCAGTTTGAGTCCCAACACAGATACGCAGTATTTT.

The V and J genes are TRBV28 and TRBJ1-2; D is undetermined. V was shortened by 3 bases and J by 7 bases, with 15 bases between the two germline ends. CDR3 length: 14 amino acids. CDR1 MDHEN and CDR2 SYDVKM come from the germline V gene. CDR3 amino acids: CASSFRVPRGGYTF. The DNA for the CDR3 is TGTGCCAGCAGTTTCCGGGTCCCTCGCGGTGGCTACACCTTC.